Described below is a single T cell receptor beta chain sequence and its context. Its antigen remains unidentified. Together with a sample-barcoded 5' primer, a J-beta primer mix was included in a second PCR lasting roughly 6 to 12 cycles. TCRdb reanalysed the 5' RACE reads using MiXCR and keeps one entry per CDR3 protein. Of 700,000 to 950,000 distinct CDR3 sequences in the sample, roughly 64% are singletons; the top ten hold about 20%. Trimming left V 6 bases short and J 8 bases short, with 13 bases between. CDR3 length: 13 residues. Germline values: CDR1 SGHTA, CDR2 FQGNSA. These data originate in a study of blood T cells in healthy people across ages. Donors were systemically healthy Caucasian individuals from Russia aged roughly 6 to 100 years. General observations from the study: Naive T cell percentage by flow cytometry tracked strongly with beta diversity.

The specimen sequenced was blood. This rearrangement joins TRBV7-2 to TRBJ2-2, with no clear D. The clonotype originates from a man younger than 40 in good health. CDR3 sequence (DNA): TGTGCCAGCAGGGTTGTCCCGGCGGGGGAGCTGTTTTTT. Encoded protein: CASRVVPAGELFF.